Below, 25 T cell receptor beta chains from the same sample are listed, as sequenced in a study of cytomegalovirus exposure and HLA in healthy donors. Produced via immunoSEQ multiplex PCR; TCRdb's table is partial and in-frame only. The sample lists roughly 300,000 clones, 86% occurring once. Sequencing used PBMCs. The receptor source for this set is a woman between 18 and 29 years old in good health and CMV-seronegative.

The chain uses TRBV7-2 and TRBJ2-5; tentatively, D is TRBD1 (5 bases). The CDR3 has 16 residues. With 5 bases removed from V and 2 bases from J, the gap between germline ends came to 18 bases. Germline CDR1 reads SGHTA; CDR2 reads FQGNSA. CDR3 residues: CASSPYLQTEQETQYF. The CDR3 DNA follows: TGTGCCAGCAGCCCCTACCTACAGACAGAACAAGAGACCCAGTACTTC.

The V and J genes are TRBV28 and TRBJ2-1; possibly TRBD2 for D (6 bases). The length of the CDR3 is 15 residues. V lost 7 bases, J lost 5 bases, and 18 bases lay in between. Germline V lookup: CDR1 MDHEN, CDR2 SYDVKM. The CDR3 bases are TGTGCCAGCACTTTGTCGGGAGAAGGAAACAATGAGCAGTTCTTC. It yields the protein CASTLSGEGNNEQFF.

The rearrangement joins TRBV28 to TRBJ2-1, with 11 nucleotides matching TRBD2. The CDR3 is 15 amino acids. The junction had 6 bases not matched to a gene; V was cut back by 1 base and J by 10 bases. Per germline, CDR1 MDHEN and CDR2 SYDVKM. CDR3 bases: TGTGCCAGCAGTTTATTCGCACTAGCGGGAGAAGAGCAGTTCTTC. This translates into CASSLFALAGEEQFF.

This chain uses TRBV2 with TRBJ2-3; the D gene is possibly TRBD2 (5 bases). This CDR3 has 14 amino acids. Germline V lookup: CDR1 SNHLY, CDR2 FYNNEI. V was clipped by 1 base and J by 8 bases, with 13 bases between them. The CDR3 loop is CASSEVQDSGTQYF. The CDR3 DNA follows: TGTGCCAGCAGTGAAGTTCAGGACTCGGGTACGCAGTATTTT.

The chain couples TRBV4-3 to TRBJ2-4; D not certain. This CDR3 spans 16 amino acids. V gave up 1 base and J gave up 0 bases, with 10 bases separating them. Germline V gene sequence: CDR1 LGHNA, CDR2 YSLEER. The CDR3 coding sequence is TGCGCCAGCAGCCAAGCCCTAACTAAAGCCAAAAACATTCAGTACTTC. Its translation is CASSQALTKAKNIQYF.

V and J are TRBV12-5 and TRBJ1-5; a weak D match, TRBD1 (6 bases). Trimming removed 5 bases from V and 6 bases from J, with 14 bases in between. CDR3 length: 14 amino acids. From germline, CDR1 is LGHNT and CDR2 FRNRAP. CDR3 nucleotide sequence: TGTGCTAGTGGTAGAACAGGGTTGGGTCAGCCCCAGCATTTT. The encoded protein is CASGRTGLGQPQHF.

The rearrangement links TRBV19 to TRBJ2-3, with 13 nucleotides matching TRBD2. The CDR3 has 16 amino acids. Losses at the gene ends were 5 bases for V and 2 bases for J; bases not matched to a gene: 4. The germline CDR1 and CDR2 sequences are LNHDA and SQIVND (reference sequence). CDR3 bases: TGTGCCAGTAGTCTCGGACTAGCGGGGGCCACAGATACGCAGTATTTT. It encodes CASSLGLAGATDTQYF. Complete variable domain (other parts from reference TRBV19 and TRBJ2-3): DGGITQSPKYLFRKEGQNVTLSCEQNLNHDAMYWYRQDPGQGLRLIYYSQIVNDFQKGDIAEGYSVSREKKESFPLTVTSAQKNPTAFYLCASSLGLAGATDTQYFGPGTRLTVL.

The rearrangement links TRBV7-2 to TRBJ1-5; TRBD1 is a possible D gene (5 bases). V lost 6 bases to trimming and J lost 5 bases, with 17 bases between them. The germline gives CDR1 SGHTA, CDR2 FQGNSA. CDR3 size: 15 residues. Here the CDR3 reads CASSSGRRGDQPQHF. CDR3 nucleotides: TGTGCCAGCAGTTCGGGCCGGAGGGGAGATCAGCCCCAGCATTTT.

The chain recombines TRBV4-2 with TRBJ1-3, with D uncertain. V was clipped by 5 bases and J by 0 bases, with 8 bases between them. CDR1 is LGHNA, CDR2 YNFKEQ, per germline. CDR3 length: 14 residues. CDR3 residues: CASSTQDSGNTIYF. The CDR3 nucleotides are TGTGCCAGCAGCACTCAGGACTCTGGAAACACCATATATTTT.

For the CDR3, the DNA is TGTGCCAGCAGCGCAAAGAACACCGGGGAGCTGTTTTTT. Protein: CASSAKNTGELFF. This rearrangement joins TRBV9 to TRBJ2-2; D ambiguous. Trimming took off 3 bases at V and 1 base at J, with 4 bases between the two ends. The CDR3 contains 13 residues. CDR1 SGDLS and CDR2 YYNGEE come from the germline V gene.

The chain combines TRBV29-1 with TRBJ2-3; 9 bases agree with TRBD2. Germline lookup yields CDR1 SQVTM and CDR2 ANQGSEA. V trimming: 3 bases; J trimming: 3 bases; junction bases outside the gene matches: 4. The CDR3 is 14 amino acids. The CDR3: CSVEAGGGTDTQYF. CDR3 in DNA: TGCAGCGTTGAGGCGGGAGGGGGAACAGATACGCAGTATTTT.

The V call is TRBV11-2, the J call TRBJ2-5; TRBD2 agrees at 7 bases. Germline V lookup: CDR1 SGHAT, CDR2 FQNNGV. V gave up 0 bases and J gave up 0 bases; unmatched junction bases: 1. This CDR3 is built from 15 residues. CDR3 residues: CASSLDAGDQETQYF. In DNA form, the CDR3 reads TGTGCCAGCAGCTTAGACGCGGGGGACCAAGAGACCCAGTACTTC.

This clone was seen a single time. The V and J genes are TRBV6-5 and TRBJ1-2; 7 positions agree with TRBD1. Trimming at V came to 6 bases and at J to 4 bases, leaving 11 bases not matched to a gene. CDR1 MNHEY and CDR2 SVGAGI come from the germline V gene. The CDR3 sequence is 15 residues long. The CDR3 region has the DNA TGTGCCAGCAGCCCTGGACAGGCCGGGGGCTATGGCTACACCTTC. This encodes CASSPGQAGGYGYTF.

The chain uses TRBV5-8 and TRBJ2-7, with D possibly being TRBD1 (6 bases). Germline V gene sequence: CDR1 SGHTS, CDR2 YDEGEE. This CDR3 contains 15 residues. The V end lost 0 bases, the J end lost 3 bases, and 13 bases lay between the germline ends. The CDR3 loop reads CASSLAWQGSYEQYF. For the CDR3, the DNA is TGTGCCAGCAGCTTGGCCTGGCAGGGGAGCTACGAGCAGTACTTC. Full variable domain (missing parts from reference TRBV5-8 and TRBJ2-7): EAGVTQSPTHLIKTRGQQATLRCSPISGHTSVYWYQQALGLGLQFLLWYDEGEERNRGNFPPRFSGRQFPNYSSELNVNALELEDSALYLCASSLAWQGSYEQYFGPGTRLTVT.

This clone was seen more than once but under ten times. The chain carries TRBV6-5 and TRBJ2-7; no reliable D call. Germline values: CDR1 MNHEY, CDR2 SVGAGI. The CDR3 extends over 14 amino acids. Between the trimmed V and J ends, which lost 0 bases and 2 bases, there was a span of 8 bases. The CDR3 is CASSYSRFPYEQYF. CDR3 bases: TGTGCCAGCAGTTACTCGAGATTCCCCTACGAGCAGTACTTC.

This chain uses TRBV5-1 with TRBJ2-1, with D tentatively TRBD1 (6 bases). There are 15 residues in the CDR3. The germline V gene has CDR1 SGHRS and CDR2 YFSETQ. The germline V and J ends were trimmed by 0 bases and 6 bases, with 13 bases remaining between them. The CDR3 reads CASSLAGQDVNEQFF. Here the CDR3 DNA reads TGCGCCAGCAGCTTGGCGGGACAAGACGTCAATGAGCAGTTCTTC.

The J gene is TRBJ2-5, the V gene TRBV15; possible D gene TRBD1, 5 bases. CDR3 length: 14 residues. The V gene lost 0 bases and the J gene lost 4 bases, with 9 bases spanning the gap. CDR1 and CDR2 (germline): LNHNV, YYDKDF (reference sequence). The CDR3 DNA reads as TGTGCCACCAGCAGAGATCCAGGGCGAGAGACCCAGTACTTC. It encodes CATSRDPGRETQYF. Looking up the rest from reference TRBV15 and TRBJ2-5 gives the full variable domain: DAMVIQNPRYQVTQFGKPVTLSCSQTLNHNVMYWYQQKSSQAPKLLFHYYDKDFNNEADTPDNFQSRRPNTSFCFLDIRSPGLGDTAMYLCATSRDPGRETQYFGPGTRLLVL.

The chain has TRBV6-6 and TRBJ2-7; no firm D call. Germline V CDR1 and CDR2: MNHNY, SVGAGI (reference sequence). The CDR3 runs 13 residues. V was pared by 5 bases and J by 2 bases, with 10 bases between. The CDR3 loop is CASSGRNTYEQYF. CDR3 DNA sequence: TGTGCCAGCAGTGGCAGGAACACCTACGAGCAGTACTTC.

This rearrangement joins TRBV4-2 to TRBJ2-7; TRBD1 is a possible D gene (6 bases). The V end was cut by 5 bases, the J end by 5 bases, with 10 bases between. Germline values: CDR1 LGHNA, CDR2 YNFKEQ. The CDR3 contains 12 residues. DNA for the CDR3: TGTGCCAGCAGCGCGACAGGACACGAGCAGTACTTC. Translation gives CASSATGHEQYF.

The chain uses TRBV19 and TRBJ2-3; 10 bases are shared with TRBD2. The J segment lost 0 bases and the V segment lost 7 bases, leaving 4 bases of the junction unmatched. The germline gives CDR1 LNHDA, CDR2 SQIVND (reference sequence). CDR3 length equals 15 residues. CDR3: CASTQLAGSTDTQYF. The CDR3 DNA follows: TGTGCCAGTACCCAACTAGCGGGAAGCACAGATACGCAGTATTTT. The full variable domain, with the rest looked up from reference TRBV19 and TRBJ2-3, is DGGITQSPKYLFRKEGQNVTLSCEQNLNHDAMYWYRQDPGQGLRLIYYSQIVNDFQKGDIAEGYSVSREKKESFPLTVTSAQKNPTAFYLCASTQLAGSTDTQYFGPGTRLTVL.

The chain couples TRBV5-1 to TRBJ2-7; TRBD2 aligns across 15 bases. The trim removed 3 bases at V and 0 bases at J, leaving 4 bases unmatched. The CDR3 length is 17 residues. From germline, CDR1 is SGHRS and CDR2 YFSETQ. The CDR3 DNA reads as TGCGCCAGCAGCTCCGGGACTAGCGGGAGGAGCTCCTACGAGCAGTACTTC. Residues: CASSSGTSGRSSYEQYF.

As regards this clone: The identical CDR3 is also encoded by other nucleotide sequences in the sample. This chain connects TRBV5-6 to TRBJ2-7; TRBD2 matches at 8 bases. This CDR3 contains 13 residues. Germline loops: CDR1 SGHDT, CDR2 YYEEEE. The ends lost 4 bases at V and 3 bases at J; junction bases unmatched: 3. CDR3 sequence (DNA): TGTGCCAGCAGCAGCGGGGGTAGCTACGAGCAGTACTTC. Translated: CASSSGGSYEQYF.

This clone was counted only a few times. The V gene is TRBV5-6, the J gene TRBJ1-5, with TRBD1 identical over 7 bases. Looked up from germline, CDR1 is SGHDT and CDR2 is YYEEEE. The CDR3 loop spans 14 amino acids. Germline trimming cut 4 bases from V and 10 bases from J; bases unmatched to any gene: 11. This CDR3 reads CASSKGQPSGPQHF. The DNA for the CDR3 is TGTGCCAGCAGCAAGGGACAGCCATCAGGCCCCCAGCATTTT.

The chain combines TRBV27 with TRBJ1-1; D is unclear. Germline V gene data show CDR1 as MNHEY and CDR2 as SMNVEV (reference sequence). This CDR3 spans 14 amino acids. The germline V and J ends were trimmed by 3 bases and 5 bases, with 13 bases remaining between them. In nucleotides, the CDR3 is TGTGCCAGCAGTTTGGCAGACCCAGGAACTGAAGCTTTCTTT. This translates into CASSLADPGTEAFF.

The rearrangement links TRBV9 to TRBJ2-6; 7 positions match TRBD2. The CDR3 extends over 19 amino acids. CDR1 is SGDLS, CDR2 YYNGEE, per germline. J gave up 0 bases and V 0 bases, and 9 bases lay outside the gene matches. The CDR3 DNA reads as TGTGCCAGCAGCGTAGAGGGGAAGACTAGCCCCTCTGGGGCCAACGTCCTGACTTTC. It specifies CASSVEGKTSPSGANVLTF.